This TCR beta chain comes out of a study of graft-versus-host responses after intestinal transplantation. Background on the study: The recipients all started with anti-thymocyte globulin induction and then took tacrolimus and steroids for about 3 years.

TCRdb's copy holds only in-frame clones and misses some; the assay was immunoSEQ multiplex PCR. Among about 120,000 clones listed, about 95% were seen once. As for this clone: Its specificity is unknown.

Losses at the gene ends were 5 bases for V and 3 bases for J; bases not matched to a gene: 6. The germline V gene encodes CDR1 MNHNY and CDR2 SVGAGI (reference sequence). This CDR3 is built from 14 residues. The sample in question was unstimulated CD8+ T cells sorted from spleen or lymph node cells, obtained before intestinal transplant. This receptor was identified in a human donor who received an intestinal transplant. The chain carries TRBV6-6 and TRBJ2-7, with 8 bases identical to TRBD2. This chain's CDR3 is CASSQTSANYEQYF. The CDR3 nucleotides read TGTGCCAGCAGTCAGACTAGCGCAAACTACGAGCAGTACTTC.